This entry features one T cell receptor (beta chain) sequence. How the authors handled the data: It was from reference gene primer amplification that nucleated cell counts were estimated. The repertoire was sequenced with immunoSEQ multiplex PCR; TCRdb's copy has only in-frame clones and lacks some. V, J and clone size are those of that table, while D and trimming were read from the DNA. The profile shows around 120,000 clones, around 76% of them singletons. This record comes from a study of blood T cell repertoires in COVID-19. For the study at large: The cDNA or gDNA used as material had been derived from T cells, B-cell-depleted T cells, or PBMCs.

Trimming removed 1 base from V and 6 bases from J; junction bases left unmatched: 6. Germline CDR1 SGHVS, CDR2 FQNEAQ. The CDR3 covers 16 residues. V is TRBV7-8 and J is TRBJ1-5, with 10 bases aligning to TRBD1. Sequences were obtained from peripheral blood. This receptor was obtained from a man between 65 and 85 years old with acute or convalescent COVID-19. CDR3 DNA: TGTGCCAGCAGCTTAGGGGGACAGGGGTTGGGTCAGCCCCAGCATTTT. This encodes CASSLGGQGLGQPQHF.